This T cell receptor (beta chain) was captured by sequencing in a study of regulatory T cells in long-lasting Graves disease. The time point: persistent/refractory GD, antithyroid drugs over 5 years with positive TRAb. RNA extracted from PBMCs served as the sequencing template. As for this clonotype: A junction boundary mismatches the germline segment, possibly from a read error.

To make TCR beta libraries, researchers used iRepertoire HTBI primers and Arm-PCR of CDR3 regions. TCRdb independently ran MiXCR on the multiplex PCR reads; one entry per CDR3 protein. The table shows about 340,000 distinct CDR3 sequences, with less than 20% occurring only once. Germline V gene data show CDR1 as ENHRY and CDR2 as SYGVKD. The CDR3 length is 14 residues. The chain uses TRBV10-3 and TRBJ2-7; D remains ambiguous. The material sequenced was peripheral blood mononuclear cells (PBMCs), taken when the disease was refractory, from a patient treated with antithyroid drugs. The receptor was isolated from a female donor with Graves disease. CDR3 DNA: TGTACCATCAGTGAGCGTGAACTCCCTAGGGAGCAGTACTTC. Residues: CTISERELPREQYF.